The 26 T cell receptor beta chains below all came from one sample that was sequenced in a study of blood T cell repertoires in COVID-19. TCRdb's table, derived via immunoSEQ multiplex PCR, lists solely in-frame clones and lacks some. The sample has some 120,000 clones, roughly 83% seen once. Material for sequencing was peripheral blood. The receptors originated from a woman aged 25 to 39 who had recovered from COVID-19.

The chain carries TRBV18 and TRBJ2-2; TRBD1 aligns across 12 bases. V was clipped by 4 bases and J by 6 bases; unmatched bases: 6. The CDR3 is made up of 16 amino acids. Per germline, CDR1 KGHSH and CDR2 LQKENI. In nucleotides, the CDR3 is TGTGCCAGCTCACGGGACAGGGGGCAGTCGGCCGGGGAGCTGTTTTTT. As protein: CASSRDRGQSAGELFF.

This chain links TRBV6-5 with TRBJ2-5; 8 bases align to TRBD1. From germline, CDR1 is MNHEY and CDR2 SVGAGI. This CDR3 contains 14 residues. The V segment lost 5 bases and the J segment 3 bases; nucleotides outside the gene matches: 5. The CDR3 coding sequence is TGTGCCAGCAGTCAGGACAGGGCGAAAGAGACCCAGTACTTC. Amino acid sequence: CASSQDRAKETQYF.

The chain carries TRBV2 and TRBJ2-1; 9 bases agree with TRBD1. Unmatched junction bases numbered 7, after V lost 3 bases and J lost 10 bases. Germline CDR1 is SNHLY and CDR2 is FYNNEI. This CDR3 has 14 residues. The CDR3 is CASSDRDRVGEQFF. CDR3 bases: TGTGCCAGCAGTGATAGGGACAGGGTCGGAGAGCAGTTCTTC.

This chain joins TRBV2 and TRBJ2-1; TRBD1 matches 10 bases. The CDR3 consists of 14 residues. Losses at the gene ends were 6 bases for V and 7 bases for J; bases not matched to a gene: 6. CDR1 and CDR2 from the germline V gene are SNHLY and FYNNEI. CDR3 sequence: CASSPGTGVNEQFF. The CDR3 nucleotides are TGTGCCAGCAGCCCTGGGACAGGGGTGAATGAGCAGTTCTTC.

This rearrangement joins TRBV19 to TRBJ1-5; D uncertain. CDR3 length: 14 amino acids. V lost 1 base and J lost 0, with 4 bases in between. Germline assignment: CDR1 LNHDA and CDR2 SQIVND (reference sequence). The CDR3 spells CASSIGASNQPQHF. As DNA, the CDR3 is TGTGCCAGTAGTATAGGGGCTAGCAATCAGCCCCAGCATTTT.

A few counts support this clone. The genes are TRBV11-2 and TRBJ2-7, with 9 bases lining up with TRBD2. Germline values: CDR1 SGHAT, CDR2 FQNNGV. This CDR3 region has 18 residues. With V trimmed by 5 bases and J by 6 bases, 20 bases remained unmatched. The CDR3 protein is CASSPLGGRARGAGEQYF. The DNA of the CDR3 is TGTGCCAGCAGCCCCCTGGGCGGGAGGGCCAGGGGAGCCGGCGAGCAGTACTTC.

The rearrangement uses TRBV18 and TRBJ2-1; 10 positions match TRBD2. CDR3 length: 16 residues. With 4 bases clipped from V and 7 bases from J, the junction kept 10 bases outside the gene matches. CDR1 is KGHSH and CDR2 is LQKENI in the germline V gene. The CDR3 region is CASSLSSGGIRNEQFF. The CDR3 nucleotides read TGTGCCAGCTCACTTTCTAGCGGGGGAATTCGGAATGAGCAGTTCTTC.

The rearrangement joins TRBV18 to TRBJ1-5; D remains ambiguous. Per germline, CDR1 KGHSH and CDR2 LQKENI. The CDR3 extends over 15 amino acids. The V gene lost 5 bases and the J gene lost 0 bases, with 11 bases spanning the gap. CDR3 residues: CASSSEEGSNQPQHF. CDR3 sequence (DNA): TGTGCCAGCTCATCAGAGGAGGGTAGCAATCAGCCCCAGCATTTT.

As DNA, the CDR3 is TGTGCCAGCAGCGTAGGGTGGGAGAGGGGGCTCACCGGGGAGCTGTTTTTT. Protein sequence: CASSVGWERGLTGELFF. This chain links TRBV9 with TRBJ2-2; 7 bases are a match to TRBD1. Germline V gene lookup returns CDR1 SGDLS and CDR2 YYNGEE. This CDR3 spans 17 amino acids. Trimming cost V 0 bases and J 4 bases; bases outside gene matches: 9. The full variable domain, rest sourced from reference TRBV9 and TRBJ2-2, is DSGVTQTPKHLITATGQRVTLRCSPRSGDLSVYWYQQSLDQGLQFLIQYYNGEERAKGNILERFSAQQFPDLHSELNLSSLELGDSALYFCASSVGWERGLTGELFFGEGSRLTVL.

This clone was picked up one time. The rearrangement uses TRBV27 and TRBJ2-3; TRBD1 might be the D (6 bases). This CDR3 is built from 15 residues. V gave up 5 bases and J gave up 5 bases, with 17 bases separating them. From germline, CDR1 is MNHEY and CDR2 SMNVEV (reference sequence). CDR3: CASSPRTDSRDTQYF. DNA of the CDR3: TGTGCCAGCAGTCCGAGGACAGACTCGCGAGATACGCAGTATTTT.

This chain uses TRBV6-6 with TRBJ1-4, with a weak D call TRBD1 (5 bases). The CDR3 has 14 amino acids. V dropped 4 bases and J dropped 7 bases, with 13 bases sitting between them. CDR1 and CDR2 (germline): MNHNY, SVGAGI (reference sequence). The DNA of the CDR3 is TGTGCCAGCAGTTCCGGGCTGGGGGGTGAAAAACTGTTTTTT. Translated: CASSSGLGGEKLFF.

V usage is TRBV19 and J usage is TRBJ2-6; tentatively, D is TRBD1 (7 bases). The CDR3 length is 15 residues. Germline V gene lookup returns CDR1 LNHDA and CDR2 SQIVND (reference sequence). Trimming pared 5 bases from V and 3 bases from J, leaving 11 bases between. In DNA form, the CDR3 reads TGTGCCAGTAGTGACAGGGACTTTGGGGCCAACGTCCTGACTTTC. Amino acid sequence: CASSDRDFGANVLTF.

The chain carries TRBV2 and TRBJ1-2; D is perhaps TRBD1 (6 bases). Germline V CDR1 and CDR2: SNHLY, FYNNEI. Trimming pared 6 bases from V and 4 bases from J, leaving 18 bases between. The CDR3 totals 15 residues. CDR3 residues: CASRRYRESGYGYTF. In nucleotides, the CDR3 is TGTGCCAGCAGGCGCTACAGGGAATCCGGCTATGGCTACACCTTC.

The chain carries TRBV5-1 and TRBJ2-3; D is perhaps TRBD1 (5 bases). V was shortened by 4 bases and J by 6 bases, with 15 bases between the two germline ends. The germline gives CDR1 SGHRS, CDR2 YFSETQ. The CDR3 is 14 residues long. In DNA, the CDR3 is TGCGCCAGCAGCGCGAGCCAGGGTACGGATACGCAGTATTTT. Its protein product is CASSASQGTDTQYF.

The rearrangement links TRBV5-4 to TRBJ2-5; TRBD2 matches 12 bases. Trimming removed 3 bases from V and 5 bases from J; junction bases left unmatched: 8. This CDR3 is built from 16 residues. The V gene's germline CDR1 is SGHNT and CDR2 YYREEE (reference sequence). CDR3 sequence reads: CASSSLTSGGAETQYF. The CDR3 DNA reads as TGTGCCAGCAGCTCGTTGACTAGCGGGGGAGCGGAGACCCAGTACTTC.

This clone was seen at least ten times. The rearrangement joins TRBV9 to TRBJ2-3; 7 positions match TRBD2. J gave up 0 bases and V 3 bases, and 7 bases lay outside the gene matches. Per germline, CDR1 SGDLS and CDR2 YYNGEE. CDR3 length: 16 amino acids. As DNA, the CDR3 is TGTGCCAGCAGCGGGGTCGATAGCGGGAGCACAGATACGCAGTATTTT. Translating gives CASSGVDSGSTDTQYF.

The chain is built from TRBV9 and TRBJ2-3; 7 positions match TRBD2. The trim removed 6 bases at V and 3 bases at J, leaving 10 bases unmatched. The germline gives CDR1 SGDLS, CDR2 YYNGEE. CDR3 length equals 15 residues. The CDR3 DNA follows: TGTGCCAGCACTTATCGGGGGGTTTCGACAGATACGCAGTATTTT. Its protein is CASTYRGVSTDTQYF.

The rearrangement joins TRBV24-1 to TRBJ2-7; possible D gene TRBD2, 5 bases. The CDR3 is 14 residues long. V lost 6 bases to trimming and J lost 5 bases, with 16 bases between them. Germline V gene sequence: CDR1 KGHDR, CDR2 SFDVKD. Written as DNA, the CDR3 is TGTGCCACCAGTTCCGGCACCTCGGGGAACGAGCAGTACTTC. It encodes CATSSGTSGNEQYF.

The chain is built from TRBV3-1 (or the pseudogene TRBV3-2) and TRBJ2-1; D is undetermined. Germline values: CDR1 LGHDT, CDR2 YNNKEL (reference sequence). The CDR3 runs 11 residues. The germline V and J ends were trimmed by 5 bases and 8 bases, with 7 bases remaining between them. Here the CDR3 DNA reads TGTGCCAGCAGCACTCGCGATGAGCAGTTCTTC. It yields the protein CASSTRDEQFF.

The CDR3 DNA sequence: TGTGCCAGCAGCCTACCCTGGGACAGGGGGCCGGGCGAGCAGTACTTC. Translated: CASSLPWDRGPGEQYF. This chain links TRBV5-6 with TRBJ2-7; 12 bases fit TRBD1. This CDR3 has 16 amino acids. Germline V gene lookup returns CDR1 SGHDT and CDR2 YYEEEE. The J segment lost 6 bases and the V segment lost 4 bases, leaving 11 bases of the junction unmatched.

This clone was picked up one time. This chain links TRBV2 with TRBJ2-1; the match to TRBD2 covers 7 bases. V was pared by 2 bases and J by 5 bases, with 9 bases of the junction left unmatched. The CDR3 is made up of 16 amino acids. CDR1 SNHLY and CDR2 FYNNEI come from the germline V gene. The DNA for the CDR3 is TGTGCCAGCAGTGAAAGGATCTCTAGCGGTCACAATGAGCAGTTCTTC. It yields the protein CASSERISSGHNEQFF. Full variable domain (outside the CDR3, taken from reference TRBV2 and TRBJ2-1): EPEVTQTPSHQVTQMGQEVILRCVPISNHLYFYWYRQILGQKVEFLVSFYNNEISEKSEIFDDQFSVERPDGSNFTLKIRSTKLEDSAMYFCASSERISSGHNEQFFGPGTRLTVL.

Note on this clone: Additional DNA sequences in this sample encode the identical CDR3. The chain recombines TRBV4-1 with TRBJ2-5, with D hard to call. The CDR3 is 14 amino acids. Germline V gene data show CDR1 as MGHRA and CDR2 as YSYEKL. V was pared by 1 base and J by 5 bases, with 11 bases between. CDR3 in DNA: TGCGCCAGCAGCCAAGTCGCGGTCGTGGAGACCCAGTACTTC. Its protein is CASSQVAVVETQYF.

This clone showed up just a few times. This sequence joins TRBV19 and TRBJ1-5, with D possibly matching TRBD1 (6 bases). Trimming took 7 bases from V and 0 from J, leaving 22 bases between them. Looked up from germline, CDR1 is LNHDA and CDR2 is SQIVND (reference sequence). The CDR3 has 18 residues. CDR3 bases: TGTGCCAGTACCCAGGACAGCCCGATTTCTTATAGCAATCAGCCCCAGCATTTT. Translated: CASTQDSPISYSNQPQHF.

The chain is built from TRBV6-4 and TRBJ2-3; 10 bases align to TRBD1. V was pared by 7 bases and J by 3 bases, with 4 bases of the junction left unmatched. The CDR3 covers 14 residues. The V gene's germline CDR1 is MRHNA and CDR2 SNTAGT. This CDR3 is CASKGTGVTDTQYF. CDR3 in DNA: TGTGCCAGCAAAGGGACAGGGGTAACAGATACGCAGTATTTT.

V gene TRBV13 combines with J gene TRBJ1-5, with unresolved D. V was pared by 3 bases and J by 5 bases, with 5 bases between. The CDR3 is 12 amino acids. Germline CDR1 reads PRHDT; CDR2 reads FYEKMQ (reference sequence). This chain's CDR3 is CASSFWHQPQHF. The CDR3 DNA follows: TGTGCCAGCAGCTTTTGGCATCAGCCCCAGCATTTT.

The genes are TRBV2 and TRBJ1-3; 7 bases fit TRBD1. Germline lookup yields CDR1 SNHLY and CDR2 FYNNEI. V shed 6 bases and J 2 bases; nucleotides not matched to a gene: 4. The CDR3 has 14 amino acids. Here the CDR3 reads CASRDRAPGNTIYF. The CDR3 coding sequence is TGTGCCAGCAGAGACAGGGCCCCTGGAAACACCATATATTTT.